The rows below give T cell receptor beta chains drawn from one sample of a study of shared clonotypes between healthy human individuals. Only in-frame clones appear in the TCRdb table, and some are missing; sequencing was by immunoSEQ multiplex PCR. This table holds about 680,000 clones, about 80% found once. Sample: memory CD4+ T cells sorted from blood. The receptors shown here come from a woman in her 30s in good health. CDR3s include the opening cysteine and the closing phenylalanine or tryptophan. The order of the fields is J gene, CDR3 length, V gene, clone size, D gene, CDR3 protein, CDR3 DNA. The D gene is left open where the match is weak. Rows may omit the clone size; those that give it use once, few, many or a size class.

j_gene: TRBJ2-7
len: 15
v_gene: TRBV28
abundance: few
d_gene: TRBD2
CDR3aa: CASSLSGVPPYEQYF
CDR3nt: TGTGCCAGCAGTTTAAGCGGGGTTCCCCCCTACGAGCAGTACTTC

j_gene: TRBJ2-7
len: 12
v_gene: TRBV29-1
abundance: few
d_gene: -
CDR3aa: CSVGRGSYEQYF
CDR3nt: TGCAGCGTTGGTCGGGGGTCCTACGAGCAGTACTTC

j_gene: TRBJ2-7
len: 15
v_gene: TRBV27
abundance: -
d_gene: -
CDR3aa: CASRGGDSLSYEQYF
CDR3nt: TGTGCCAGCCGCGGAGGGGACTCGCTCTCCTACGAGCAGTACTTC

j_gene: TRBJ2-5
len: 14
v_gene: TRBV27
abundance: few
d_gene: -
CDR3aa: CASSLSGTVETQYF
CDR3nt: TGTGCCAGCAGTTTGAGCGGCACGGTGGAGACCCAGTACTTC

j_gene: TRBJ2-5
len: 13
v_gene: TRBV29-1
abundance: -
d_gene: -
CDR3aa: CSAGGTPGETQYF
CDR3nt: TGCAGCGCCGGCGGGACCCCAGGAGAGACCCAGTACTTC

j_gene: TRBJ1-1
len: 17
v_gene: TRBV18
abundance: -
d_gene: TRBD1
CDR3aa: CASSPPDLTGPNTEAFF
CDR3nt: TGTGCCAGCTCACCACCGGATCTGACAGGGCCGAACACTGAAGCTTTCTTT

j_gene: TRBJ1-1
len: 15
v_gene: TRBV5-1
abundance: -
d_gene: TRBD1
CDR3aa: CASSPFDRGQAEAFF
CDR3nt: TGCGCCAGCAGCCCTTTCGACAGGGGGCAAGCTGAAGCTTTCTTT

j_gene: TRBJ2-3
len: 15
v_gene: TRBV30
abundance: -
d_gene: TRBD2
CDR3aa: CAWTSGRASTDTQYF
CDR3nt: TGTGCCTGGACTAGCGGGAGGGCTAGCACAGATACGCAGTATTTT

j_gene: TRBJ2-1
len: 13
v_gene: TRBV29-1
abundance: -
d_gene: TRBD1
CDR3aa: CSVGTGRDNEQFF
CDR3nt: TGCAGCGTCGGGACAGGGCGGGACAATGAGCAGTTCTTC

j_gene: TRBJ1-3
len: 17
v_gene: TRBV7-2
abundance: -
d_gene: -
CDR3aa: CASSPQPGHLNGNTIYF
CDR3nt: TGTGCCAGCAGCCCTCAACCGGGACACTTGAATGGAAACACCATATATTTT

j_gene: TRBJ2-2
len: 14
v_gene: TRBV6-5
abundance: once
d_gene: -
CDR3aa: CASIARWDTGELFF
CDR3nt: TGTGCCAGCATTGCGCGATGGGACACCGGGGAGCTGTTTTTT

j_gene: TRBJ1-1
len: 15
v_gene: TRBV11-2
abundance: -
d_gene: -
CDR3aa: CASSLVFGKNTEAFF
CDR3nt: TGTGCCAGCAGCTTAGTATTTGGAAAGAACACTGAAGCTTTCTTT